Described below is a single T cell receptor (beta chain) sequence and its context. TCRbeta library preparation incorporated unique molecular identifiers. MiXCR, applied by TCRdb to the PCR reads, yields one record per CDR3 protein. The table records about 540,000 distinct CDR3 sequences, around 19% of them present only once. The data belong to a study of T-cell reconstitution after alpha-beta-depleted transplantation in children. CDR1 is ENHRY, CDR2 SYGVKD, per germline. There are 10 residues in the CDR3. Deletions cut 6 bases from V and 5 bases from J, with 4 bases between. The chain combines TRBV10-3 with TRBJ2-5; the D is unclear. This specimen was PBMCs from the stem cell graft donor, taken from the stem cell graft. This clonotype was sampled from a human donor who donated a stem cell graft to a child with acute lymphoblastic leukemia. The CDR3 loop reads CAIRWETQYF. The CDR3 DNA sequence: TGTGCCATCAGATGGGAGACCCAGTACTTC.